This T cell receptor beta chain is drawn from a study of chemoradiotherapy in HPV16-positive cancers. V lost 4 bases to trimming and J lost 7 bases; unmatched junction nucleotides: 7. Germline loops: CDR1 SEHNR, CDR2 FQNEAQ (reference sequence). This CDR3 contains 13 residues. Repertoires were generated with immunoSEQ multiplex PCR, while TCRdb's copy carries only in-frame clones and drops some. The repertoire holds roughly 12,000 clones, with 50% to 75% as singletons. The sample was gathered from a patient who underwent chemoradiotherapy. This TCR came from a human donor with HPV-associated anogenital cancer. The chain carries TRBV7-9 and TRBJ2-7; TRBD1 agrees at 7 bases. This CDR3 reads CASSSRTGWEQYF. CDR3 sequence (DNA): TGTGCCAGCAGCTCCCGGACAGGCTGGGAGCAGTACTTC.